This T cell receptor beta chain originates from a study of blood T cell repertoires in COVID-19. Germline lookup yields CDR1 MDHEN and CDR2 SYDVKM. V was pared by 4 bases and J by 5 bases, with 18 bases between. The CDR3 has 15 residues. Resolution of symptoms, clearance, or two negative PCRs was present in recovered Cohort 3 donors. Measured with immunoSEQ multiplex PCR; TCRdb has only the in-frame clones, and not every one. The table lists about 280,000 clones, roughly 89% of them singletons, with 6% to 7% in the top ten. The specimen sequenced was PBMCs or T cells enriched from blood (not recorded which). This sequence was found in a woman between 40 and 50 years old who had recovered from COVID-19. The rearrangement links TRBV28 to TRBJ2-7; maybe TRBD2 (6 bases). In nucleotides, the CDR3 is TGTGCCAGCAGTTATTACGGGAGAGTTCTCCACGAGCAGTACTTC. Encoded protein: CASSYYGRVLHEQYF.